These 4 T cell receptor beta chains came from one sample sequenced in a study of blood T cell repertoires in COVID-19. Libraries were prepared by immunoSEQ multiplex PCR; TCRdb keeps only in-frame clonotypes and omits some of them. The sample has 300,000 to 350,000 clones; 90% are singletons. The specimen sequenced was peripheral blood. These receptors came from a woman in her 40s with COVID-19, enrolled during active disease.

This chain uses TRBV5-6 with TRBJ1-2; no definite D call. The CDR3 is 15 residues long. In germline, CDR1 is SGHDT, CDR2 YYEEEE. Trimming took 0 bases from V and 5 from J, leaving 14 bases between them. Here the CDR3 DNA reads TGTGCCAGCAGCTTGGGGCGGCGGGTAGGGTATGGCTACACCTTC. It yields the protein CASSLGRRVGYGYTF.

The CDR3 DNA follows: TGTGCCAGCAGAATCGATCCCGGCTATGGCTACACCTTC. This codes for CASRIDPGYGYTF. The V call is TRBV5-6, the J call TRBJ1-2; the D is unclear. The CDR3 runs to 13 residues. Trimming left V 5 bases short and J 4 bases short, with 12 bases between. CDR1 SGHDT and CDR2 YYEEEE come from the germline V gene. Full variable domain (remainder filled in from reference TRBV5-6 and TRBJ1-2): DAGVTQSPTHLIKTRGQQVTLRCSPKSGHDTVSWYQQALGQGPQFIFQYYEEEERQRGNFPDRFSGHQFPNYSSELNVNALLLGDSALYLCASRIDPGYGYTFGSGTRLTVV.

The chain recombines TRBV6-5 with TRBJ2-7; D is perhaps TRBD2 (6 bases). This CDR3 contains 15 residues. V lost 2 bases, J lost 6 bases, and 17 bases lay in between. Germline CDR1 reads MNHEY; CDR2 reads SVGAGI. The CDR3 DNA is TGTGCCAGCAGTTACACATGGGACTCCCCCCTCGAGCAGTACTTC. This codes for CASSYTWDSPLEQYF.

The CDR3 nucleotides read TGTGCCAGCAGCTCTACTATACCGAGGAATGAGCAGTTCTTC. Encoded protein: CASSSTIPRNEQFF. The rearrangement joins TRBV7-2 to TRBJ2-1; D not resolved. Between the trimmed V and J ends, which lost 4 bases and 7 bases, there was a span of 14 bases. Germline values: CDR1 SGHTA, CDR2 FQGNSA. This CDR3 region has 14 residues.